These 27 T cell receptor beta chains were sequenced from one sample in a study of blood T cell repertoires in COVID-19. Measured with immunoSEQ multiplex PCR; TCRdb has only the in-frame clones, and not every one. The sample contains over 200,000 clones, about 89% of which appear only once. Input material: PBMCs or T cells enriched from blood (not recorded which). The receptors derive from a middle-aged man who had recovered from COVID-19.

The chain joins TRBV4-2 to TRBJ2-3, with 9 nucleotides matching TRBD2. Germline V gives CDR1 LGHNA, CDR2 YNFKEQ. V trimming: 1 base; J trimming: 2 bases; junction bases outside the gene matches: 1. This CDR3 is built from 15 residues. CDR3 nucleotides: TGTGCCAGCAGCCAAGGACTAGCGGACACAGATACGCAGTATTTT. Translating it yields CASSQGLADTDTQYF.

The V and J genes are TRBV4-2 and TRBJ2-7, with 9 bases aligning to TRBD2. J lost 3 bases, V lost 2 bases, and 8 bases had no gene match. The CDR3 spans 16 residues. Per the germline V gene, CDR1 is LGHNA and CDR2 is YNFKEQ. The CDR3 protein is CASSQTSGTSSYEQYF. Here the CDR3 DNA reads TGTGCCAGCAGCCAAACCTCCGGGACTAGCAGCTACGAGCAGTACTTC.

This chain connects TRBV19 to TRBJ2-1, with 11 bases that match TRBD2. After removal of 4 bases from V and 3 bases from J, the junction contained 5 bases not matched to a gene. The germline gives CDR1 LNHDA, CDR2 SQIVND (reference sequence). The CDR3 runs to 16 residues. CDR3 residues: CASSKSGTSGYNEQFF. CDR3 coding DNA: TGTGCCAGTAGTAAATCCGGGACTAGCGGCTACAATGAGCAGTTCTTC.

The chain recombines TRBV10-3 with TRBJ1-5, with 9 bases aligning to TRBD1. The CDR3 has 17 residues. Germline-derived CDR1 and CDR2 are ENHRY and SYGVKD. J lost 7 bases, V lost 3 bases, and 13 bases had no gene match. CDR3 amino acids: CAISDNPGQGAGQPQHF. As DNA, the CDR3 is TGTGCCATCAGTGACAACCCGGGACAGGGAGCGGGACAGCCCCAGCATTTT.

The chain uses TRBV15 and TRBJ2-1, with D unclear. Germline CDR1 is LNHNV and CDR2 is YYDKDF (reference sequence). V was shortened by 1 base and J by 0 bases, with 13 bases between the two germline ends. CDR3 length: 17 residues. CDR3 bases: TGTGCCACCAGCAGAGTGTTAGCCAGCCGCTCCTACAATGAGCAGTTCTTC. This encodes CATSRVLASRSYNEQFF.

The CDR3 region is CASSPVPTTWQGGQPQHF. The CDR3 DNA follows: TGTGCCAGCTCACCAGTCCCTACGACTTGGCAAGGCGGACAGCCCCAGCATTTT. This chain uses TRBV18 with TRBJ1-5; D is unresolved. Trimming stripped 2 bases from V and 7 bases from J, with 24 bases between. Germline lookup yields CDR1 KGHSH and CDR2 LQKENI. CDR3 size: 18 residues.

This chain's CDR3 is CSAREYEQFF. CDR3 nucleotides: TGCAGTGCTAGGGAGTATGAGCAGTTCTTC. This rearrangement joins TRBV20-1 to TRBJ2-1, with D unclear. This CDR3 has 10 amino acids. With 3 bases removed from V and 8 bases from J, the gap between germline ends came to 5 bases. Germline V gives CDR1 DFQATT, CDR2 SNEGSKA (reference sequence).

This clone was seen more than once but under ten times. The chain uses TRBV6-2 or TRBV6-3 and TRBJ1-5, with 8 positions matching TRBD1. Germline V gives CDR1 MNHEY, CDR2 SVGEGT. V dropped 5 bases and J dropped 4; count of bases not matched to a gene: 19. The CDR3 loop spans 19 amino acids. The chain's CDR3 is CASSTPSGRGPPKNQPQHF. CDR3 coding DNA: TGTGCCAGCAGTACCCCCTCGGGCAGGGGGCCACCGAAAAATCAGCCCCAGCATTTT.

V gene TRBV7-2 combines with J gene TRBJ1-5; D might be TRBD1 (6 bases). The CDR3 runs 15 residues. CDR1 is SGHTA, CDR2 FQGNSA, per germline. V was shortened by 5 bases and J by 6 bases, with 17 bases between the two germline ends. The chain's CDR3 is CASSPDSSGGQPQHF. CDR3 sequence (DNA): TGTGCCAGCAGCCCGGACAGTTCGGGAGGTCAGCCCCAGCATTTT.

The chain employs TRBV4-1 and TRBJ1-1; possibly TRBD1 for D (5 bases). The germline CDR1 and CDR2 sequences are MGHRA and YSYEKL. The germline V and J ends were trimmed by 1 base and 3 bases, with 6 bases remaining between them. The CDR3 runs 13 residues. CDR3 loop: CASSQAGYTEAFF. The CDR3 bases are TGCGCCAGCAGCCAAGCAGGGTACACTGAAGCTTTCTTT.

V is TRBV18 and J is TRBJ2-5, with D perhaps TRBD2 (6 bases). The CDR3 runs 15 residues. Trimming stripped 8 bases from V and 3 bases from J, with 19 bases between. Germline loops: CDR1 KGHSH, CDR2 LQKENI. CDR3 region: CASLRGIAEKETQYF. The CDR3 nucleotides read TGTGCCAGCCTTCGAGGAATAGCGGAAAAAGAGACCCAGTACTTC.

The V gene is TRBV7-3, the J gene TRBJ2-7; TRBD2 is a possible D gene (6 bases). The CDR3 has 15 amino acids. Germline lookup yields CDR1 SGHTA and CDR2 FQGTGA. V was pared by 1 base and J by 1 base, with 11 bases between. CDR3 coding DNA: TGTGCCAGCAGCTTAAGCCCTAGCGCTTCCTACGAGCAGTACTTC. It codes for CASSLSPSASYEQYF.

The rearrangement uses TRBV28 and TRBJ2-1; 10 bases fit TRBD2. Germline CDR1 and CDR2: MDHEN and SYDVKM. Trimming at V came to 1 base and at J to 2 bases, leaving 5 bases not matched to a gene. The CDR3 loop spans 17 amino acids. CDR3 sequence: CASSLFTGTSAYNEQFF. As DNA, the CDR3 is TGTGCCAGCAGTTTATTTACCGGGACTAGCGCCTACAATGAGCAGTTCTTC.

V usage is TRBV5-1 and J usage is TRBJ2-7; a possible D gene is TRBD2 (5 bases). V was shortened by 0 bases and J by 5 bases, with 15 bases between the two germline ends. The CDR3 runs 15 residues. Per the germline V gene, CDR1 is SGHRS and CDR2 is YFSETQ. CDR3 sequence reads: CASSLDASDLDEQYF. The CDR3 DNA reads TGCGCCAGCAGCTTGGATGCTTCGGACTTAGACGAGCAGTACTTC.

The chain is built from TRBV6-1 and TRBJ1-1, with 9 nucleotides matching TRBD1. V was clipped by 6 bases and J by 5 bases; unmatched bases: 10. Germline lookup yields CDR1 MNHNS and CDR2 SASEGT. CDR3 length equals 15 residues. DNA of the CDR3: TGTGCCAGCAGGACCGGGGGGACAGGGTTGACTGAAGCTTTCTTT. It encodes CASRTGGTGLTEAFF.

The chain has TRBV28 and TRBJ1-2; TRBD1 is a possible D gene (6 bases). CDR1 and CDR2 (germline): MDHEN, SYDVKM. Deletions cut 6 bases from V and 3 bases from J, with 26 bases between. The CDR3 has 18 amino acids. CDR3 loop: CASSPTLGAGQRDYGYTF. CDR3 DNA sequence: TGTGCCAGCAGCCCGACCCTTGGAGCAGGACAGAGAGACTATGGCTACACCTTC.

The CDR3 coding sequence is TGTGCCAGCACTCTAGGACTAGCGGGTGTAAATGAGCAGTTCTTC. This sequence encodes CASTLGLAGVNEQFF. The genes are TRBV6-5 and TRBJ2-1; 11 positions agree with TRBD2. Trimming at V came to 7 bases and at J to 7 bases, leaving 9 bases not matched to a gene. The length of the CDR3 is 15 residues. From germline, CDR1 is MNHEY and CDR2 SVGAGI.

V gene TRBV3-1 (or the pseudogene TRBV3-2) combines with J gene TRBJ2-1, with D possibly TRBD2 on 6 matching bases. Germline CDR1 reads LGHDT; CDR2 reads YNNKEL (reference sequence). The germline V and J ends were trimmed by 3 bases and 7 bases, with 22 bases remaining between them. The CDR3 runs 17 residues. CDR3 in amino acids: CASSHLGRAGTRNEQFF. CDR3 in DNA: TGTGCCAGCAGCCACCTCGGGCGGGCGGGGACGAGGAATGAGCAGTTCTTC.

The chain carries TRBV10-2 and TRBJ1-6, with 8 nucleotides matching TRBD1. V shed 2 bases, J shed 7 bases, and the junction held 1 base outside the gene matches. CDR3 size: 14 residues. Germline V gene sequence: CDR1 WSHSY, CDR2 SAAADI. The DNA of the CDR3 is TGCGCCAGCAGTGAGGCAGGGGGCAATTCACCCCTCCACTTT. Residues: CASSEAGGNSPLHF.

V is TRBV11-3 and J is TRBJ1-5; the D is unclear. From germline, CDR1 is SGHNT and CDR2 YENEEA. The CDR3 consists of 13 residues. V lost 3 bases and J lost 7, with 10 bases in between. CDR3: CASSFGTEQPQHF. The CDR3 DNA sequence: TGTGCCAGCAGCTTCGGAACAGAACAGCCCCAGCATTTT. Full variable domain (missing parts from reference TRBV11-3 and TRBJ1-5): EAGVVQSPRYKIIEKKQPVAFWCNPISGHNTLYWYLQNLGQGPELLIRYENEEAVDDSQLPKDRFSAERLKGVDSTLKIQPAELGDSAVYLCASSFGTEQPQHFGDGTRLSIL.

This clone came up a few times. This rearrangement joins TRBV19 to TRBJ2-7; D call uncertain. The CDR3 is 13 residues long. Trimming cost V 4 bases and J 3 bases, with 10 bases left between them. Germline lookup yields CDR1 LNHDA and CDR2 SQIVND (reference sequence). The chain's CDR3 is CASSTLTSYEQYF. The CDR3 region has the DNA TGTGCCAGTAGTACGCTTACAAGCTACGAGCAGTACTTC. Drawing the rest from reference TRBV19 and TRBJ2-7, the complete variable domain is DGGITQSPKYLFRKEGQNVTLSCEQNLNHDAMYWYRQDPGQGLRLIYYSQIVNDFQKGDIAEGYSVSREKKESFPLTVTSAQKNPTAFYLCASSTLTSYEQYFGPGTRLTVT.

The chain uses TRBV7-9 and TRBJ2-7; D may be TRBD1 (6 bases). Germline loops: CDR1 SEHNR, CDR2 FQNEAQ (reference sequence). This CDR3 has 11 amino acids. V was clipped by 4 bases and J by 13 bases, with 14 bases between them. CDR3: CASSSGTSQYF. In nucleotides, the CDR3 is TGTGCCAGCAGCTCCGGGACATCCCAATACTTC.

The genes are TRBV2 and TRBJ2-3; tentative D call: TRBD2 (6 bases). The germline CDR1 and CDR2 sequences are SNHLY and FYNNEI. The V end lost 8 bases, the J end lost 2 bases, and 11 bases lay between the germline ends. The CDR3 covers 13 residues. CDR3 sequence reads: CASRRDFTDTQYF. The DNA of the CDR3 is TGTGCCAGCCGGAGGGACTTCACAGATACGCAGTATTTT. Full variable domain (remainder filled in from reference TRBV2 and TRBJ2-3): EPEVTQTPSHQVTQMGQEVILRCVPISNHLYFYWYRQILGQKVEFLVSFYNNEISEKSEIFDDQFSVERPDGSNFTLKIRSTKLEDSAMYFCASRRDFTDTQYFGPGTRLTVL.

Of note for this clone: A single base separates this from a much larger clone, so it may be a read error. This rearrangement joins TRBV12-5 to TRBJ2-2, with D perhaps matching TRBD2 (6 bases). The V end was cut by 6 bases, the J end by 7 bases, with 21 bases between. CDR1 LGHNT and CDR2 FRNRAP come from the germline V gene. This CDR3 spans 16 amino acids. CDR3 region: CASGLGGRARGGELFF. The CDR3 DNA follows: TGTGCTAGTGGCCTGGGGGGTAGGGCCCGGGGCGGGGAGCTGTTTTTT. The whole variable domain, remainder taken from reference TRBV12-5 and TRBJ2-2, is DARVTQTPRHKVTEMGQEVTMRCQPILGHNTVFWYRQTMMQGLELLAYFRNRAPLDDSGMPKDRFSAEMPDATLATLKIQPSEPRDSAVYFCASGLGGRARGGELFFGEGSRLTVL.

The genes are TRBV5-1 and TRBJ1-2; 8 bases map to TRBD1. Germline-derived CDR1 and CDR2 are SGHRS and YFSETQ. The CDR3 has 14 residues. Trimming removed 4 bases from V and 8 bases from J; junction bases left unmatched: 10. The chain's CDR3 is CASSERADRVGYTF. CDR3 nucleotides: TGCGCCAGCAGCGAGAGAGCGGACAGGGTAGGCTACACCTTC.

V and J are TRBV11-2 and TRBJ2-7; D ambiguous. The CDR3 has 14 residues. V dropped 5 bases and J dropped 1 base, with 12 bases sitting between them. Germline V lookup: CDR1 SGHAT, CDR2 FQNNGV. This CDR3 is CASSLGQRSYEQYF. CDR3 nucleotide sequence: TGTGCCAGCAGCCTCGGTCAGCGATCCTACGAGCAGTACTTC. Together with reference TRBV11-2 and TRBJ2-7, the CDR3 gives the full variable domain: EAGVAQSPRYKIIEKRQSVAFWCNPISGHATLYWYQQILGQGPKLLIQFQNNGVVDDSQLPKDRFSAERLKGVDSTLKIQPAKLEDSAVYLCASSLGQRSYEQYFGPGTRLTVT.

The chain uses TRBV7-2 and TRBJ2-5, with TRBD2 matching over 8 bases. Per the germline V gene, CDR1 is SGHTA and CDR2 is FQGNSA. This CDR3 comprises 16 residues. V gave up 1 base and J gave up 1 base; unmatched junction bases: 5. The CDR3 region has the DNA TGTGCCAGCAGCTTAGGGCTAGCGGGCCTCCAAGAGACCCAGTACTTC. Its protein product is CASSLGLAGLQETQYF.